These 17 T cell receptor beta chains were all obtained from the same sample, sequenced in a study of CD8 T cells in ankylosing spondylitis. From the 5' RACE reads, TCRdb called clonotypes with MiXCR, one entry per CDR3 protein. This repertoire shows fewer than 400,000 distinct CDR3 sequences, about 15% found once; its top ten account for 1.1%. Sequencing was performed on blood, either unsorted or a sorted T cell fraction (not recorded which). These receptors were collected from a male donor with ankylosing spondylitis or in good health (not recorded which).

This clonotype has just a few counts. The CDR3 is CASSSLQTGGSEKLFF. The CDR3 nucleotides read TGTGCCAGCAGTTCCCTACAGACAGGGGGTAGTGAAAAACTGTTTTTT. The V gene is TRBV12-3 or TRBV12-4, the J gene TRBJ1-4, with 9 bases that match TRBD1. This CDR3 is built from 16 residues. With 4 bases clipped from V and 7 bases from J, the junction kept 10 bases outside the gene matches.

This clonotype was detected a few times. V gene TRBV5-1 combines with J gene TRBJ1-1; 9 bases fit TRBD1. V lost 4 bases and J lost 4; bases outside the gene matches: 8. Germline CDR1 SGHRS, CDR2 YFSETQ. The CDR3 contains 15 residues. Here the CDR3 reads CASSPWTGVGTEAFF. In DNA, the CDR3 is TGCGCCAGCAGCCCGTGGACAGGGGTGGGCACTGAAGCTTTCTTT.

V gene TRBV19 combines with J gene TRBJ2-5, with a possible D match to TRBD1 (5 bases). The germline V and J ends were trimmed by 8 bases and 2 bases, with 18 bases remaining between them. CDR3 size: 15 residues. Germline-derived CDR1 and CDR2 are LNHDA and SQIVND (reference sequence). CDR3: CASSNRKTLQETQYF. DNA of the CDR3: TGTGCCAGTTCTAACAGGAAAACACTTCAAGAGACCCAGTACTTC. Together with reference TRBV19 and TRBJ2-5, the CDR3 gives the full variable domain: DGGITQSPKYLFRKEGQNVTLSCEQNLNHDAMYWYRQDPGQGLRLIYYSQIVNDFQKGDIAEGYSVSREKKESFPLTVTSAQKNPTAFYLCASSNRKTLQETQYFGPGTRLLVL.

The table lists this clonotype with a few counts. The chain uses TRBV20-1 and TRBJ2-7, with a possible D match to TRBD2 (6 bases). The germline V gene encodes CDR1 DFQATT and CDR2 SNEGSKA (reference sequence). The CDR3 spans 16 residues. V was shortened by 3 bases and J by 0 bases, with 18 bases between the two germline ends. The CDR3 DNA follows: TGCAGTGCTAGTAGAGTTATGAGCGGGCTCTCCTACGAGCAGTACTTC. It is translated as CSASRVMSGLSYEQYF.

This clonotype was counted a few times. The CDR3: CSASRAGPYGYTF. The DNA of the CDR3 is TGCAGTGCTAGCAGGGCAGGGCCCTATGGCTACACCTTC. The chain combines TRBV20-1 with TRBJ1-2, with D perhaps TRBD1 (5 bases). V was trimmed by 3 bases and J by 4 bases, leaving 12 bases between them. This CDR3 comprises 13 residues. Germline values: CDR1 DFQATT, CDR2 SNEGSKA (reference sequence).

This clonotype came up many times. This chain uses TRBV6-6 with TRBJ2-7; TRBD1 might be the D (5 bases). The ends were cut back, 7 bases at V and 7 bases at J, with 17 bases in the middle. Germline CDR1 and CDR2: MNHNY and SVGAGI (reference sequence). The CDR3 runs to 13 residues. Here the CDR3 reads CASTLTGREEQYF. CDR3 coding DNA: TGTGCCAGCACCTTAACAGGACGCGAGGAGCAGTACTTC.

This clonotype was seen more than once but under ten times. V and J are TRBV5-1 and TRBJ2-6; the D gene could be TRBD1 or TRBD2 (5 bases each). Deletions cut 4 bases from V and 2 bases from J, with 10 bases between. Germline-derived CDR1 and CDR2 are SGHRS and YFSETQ. The CDR3 has 15 residues. The DNA of the CDR3 is TGCGCCAGCAGCGAATGGGGGACTGGGGCCAACGTCCTGACTTTC. This translates into CASSEWGTGANVLTF.

This clonotype turned up a few times. The rearrangement joins TRBV3-1 to TRBJ2-1; D unclear. The CDR3 has 12 residues. The V and J ends lost 2 bases and 6 bases respectively, with 5 bases between them. Germline-derived CDR1 and CDR2 are LGHDT and YNNKEL (reference sequence). CDR3 residues: CASSQLANEQFF. The CDR3 DNA is TGTGCCAGCAGCCAATTGGCCAATGAGCAGTTCTTC.

J is TRBJ1-6 and V is TRBV12-3 or TRBV12-4; D perhaps matches TRBD1 (6 bases). The CDR3 sequence is 14 residues long. V was pared by 6 bases and J by 9 bases, with 15 bases between. Here the CDR3 reads CASSKTGFGSPLHF. The CDR3 region has the DNA TGTGCCAGCAGCAAAACAGGGTTTGGTTCACCCCTCCACTTT.

This rearrangement joins TRBV12-3 or TRBV12-4 to TRBJ2-3; D uncertain. CDR3 length: 12 amino acids. Trimming removed 8 bases at V and 2 bases at J, with 8 bases between. In DNA form, the CDR3 reads TGTGCCAGCGGATTCTACACAGATACGCAGTATTTT. As protein: CASGFYTDTQYF.

This clonotype was seen more than once but under ten times. The V call is TRBV5-1, the J call TRBJ2-5, with D uncertain. This CDR3 comprises 14 residues. Trimming took off 4 bases at V and 5 bases at J, with 15 bases between the two ends. The germline gives CDR1 SGHRS, CDR2 YFSETQ. The CDR3 region is CASSPPGSWETQYF. The CDR3 region has the DNA TGCGCCAGCAGCCCCCCGGGTAGTTGGGAGACCCAGTACTTC.

The CDR3: CASSFETMNTEAFF. CDR3 in DNA: TGTGCCAGCAGTTTCGAGACCATGAACACTGAAGCTTTCTTT. V is TRBV12-3 or TRBV12-4 and J is TRBJ1-1; the D is unclear. Trimming pared 3 bases from V and 0 bases from J, leaving 8 bases between. This CDR3 contains 14 residues.

The J gene is TRBJ2-1, the V gene TRBV3-1, with D maybe TRBD2 (6 bases). Germline V gene data show CDR1 as LGHDT and CDR2 as YNNKEL (reference sequence). Deletions cut 8 bases from V and 4 bases from J, with 15 bases between. This CDR3 is 14 amino acids long. CDR3 loop: CASGLGTSYNEQFF. CDR3 DNA: TGTGCCAGCGGACTCGGGACTTCGTACAATGAGCAGTTCTTC.

This clonotype has ten or more counts. The chain links TRBV10-2 to TRBJ1-2; 10 bases match TRBD1. This CDR3 spans 14 amino acids. The V gene end was trimmed by 4 bases and the J gene end by 4 bases; junction bases not matched to a gene: 3. From germline, CDR1 is WSHSY and CDR2 SAAADI. CDR3 nucleotide sequence: TGCGCCAGCAGTGGGGACAGGGGACTCTATGGCTACACCTTC. As protein: CASSGDRGLYGYTF.

This clonotype has only a few counts. The chain couples TRBV28 to TRBJ1-2, with D unresolved. This CDR3 comprises 16 residues. From germline, CDR1 is MDHEN and CDR2 SYDVKM. Trimming removed 3 bases from V and 5 bases from J, with 19 bases in between. CDR3 DNA: TGTGCCAGCAGTTTGTACAGTTCGACTTTGGGATATGGCTACACCTTC. Protein: CASSLYSSTLGYGYTF.

CDR3 in DNA: TGTGCCAGCAGCGGGGTCGGCCAGGGGAGCATTCAGTACTTC. This encodes CASSGVGQGSIQYF. The V and J genes are TRBV3-1 and TRBJ2-4; the D gene is possibly TRBD1 (6 bases). Trimming removed 5 bases from V and 9 bases from J, with 17 bases in between. The CDR3 has 14 residues. Germline values: CDR1 LGHDT, CDR2 YNNKEL (reference sequence).

In this sample, this clonotype turned up once. The chain recombines TRBV19 with TRBJ2-1, with D perhaps assigned TRBD1 or TRBD2 (6 bases each). This CDR3 contains 17 residues. Germline V gene data show CDR1 as LNHDA and CDR2 as SQIVND (reference sequence). Trimming shortened V by 5 bases and J by 1 base, and 18 bases separated the two germline ends. The chain's CDR3 is CASSPRGGSRSYNEQFF. The DNA of the CDR3 is TGTGCCAGTAGTCCCAGAGGGGGGAGCAGGTCCTACAATGAGCAGTTCTTC.